This is a list of T cell receptor beta chains from one sample in a study of cytomegalovirus exposure and HLA in healthy donors. Sequencing used immunoSEQ multiplex PCR; TCRdb keeps in-frame clones, though not all of them. The sample has about 150,000 clones, almost 80% seen once; the top ten hold approximately 1.5%. Sequencing was carried out using PBMCs. Every receptor here comes from a male donor in good health and CMV-seronegative. CDR3s include the opening cysteine and the closing phenylalanine or tryptophan. The D gene is left open where the match is weak. Only part of the rows carry a size: once, few, many, or a class if the clone is expanded.

V	D	J	length	size	DNA	CDR3
TRBV9	TRBD2	TRBJ2-1	18	NA	TGTGCCAGCAGCGTAGCGCCTAGCGGGGGGATGCCCTACAATGAGCAGTTCTTC	CASSVAPSGGMPYNEQFF
TRBV7-9	TRBD1	TRBJ1-1	16	NA	TGTGCCAGCAGCTTTCGTGGCAGGGGGGTCCACACTGAAGCTTTCTTT	CASSFRGRGVHTEAFF
TRBV4-3	NA	TRBJ1-1	14	NA	TGCGCCAGCAGCGACGGGAGGGGGGACATTGAAGCTTTCTTT	CASSDGRGDIEAFF
TRBV29-1	TRBD1	TRBJ2-2	13	once	TGCAGCGTTTTACAGGGGGCTAACGGGGAGCTGTTTTTT	CSVLQGANGELFF
TRBV5-1	TRBD2	TRBJ2-3	16	NA	TGCGCCAGCAGCTTGGCCGGGGGGGGACGGACAGATACGCAGTATTTT	CASSLAGGGRTDTQYF
TRBV7-3	NA	TRBJ2-1	13	NA	TGTGCCAGCAGCTTTGGGAGTTGGACTGAGCAGTTCTTC	CASSFGSWTEQFF
TRBV4-3	TRBD1	TRBJ1-1	15	NA	TGCGCCAGCAGCCAGATACAGGGGCTTCGCACTGAAGCTTTCTTT	CASSQIQGLRTEAFF
TRBV7-8	TRBD1	TRBJ2-1	13	NA	TGTGCCGTCGGACAGGGGGATTGGGATGAGCAGTTCTTC	CAVGQGDWDEQFF
TRBV11-2	NA	TRBJ2-7	15	NA	TGTGCCAGCAGCTTAGATCCAGCATCTAGCTACGAGCAGTACTTC	CASSLDPASSYEQYF
TRBV28	NA	TRBJ2-7	13	NA	TGTGCCAGCAGGGGACATTTCTCCTACGAGCAGTACTTC	CASRGHFSYEQYF
TRBV5-1	TRBD1	TRBJ2-5	15	NA	TGCGCCAGCAGCCGAACGGGACAGGGTCAAGAGACCCAGTACTTC	CASSRTGQGQETQYF
TRBV30	TRBD2	TRBJ2-7	17	NA	TGTGCCTGGATTCCCCCGGGACTAGCGGGGGAGTTTGGCGAGCAGTACTTC	CAWIPPGLAGEFGEQYF
TRBV6-5	NA	TRBJ2-7	15	NA	TGTGCCAGCAGTTACTCGACCCGCGGGGTGGGGGAGCAGTACTTC	CASSYSTRGVGEQYF
TRBV11-2	NA	TRBJ2-3	13	few	TGTGCCAGCAGCTTATCGAGCACAGATACGCAGTATTTT	CASSLSSTDTQYF
TRBV7-8	TRBD1	TRBJ2-7	15	NA	TGTGCCAGCAGACGTGACTCGGGACAGGTCGCAGAGCAGTACTTC	CASRRDSGQVAEQYF
TRBV9	NA	TRBJ2-3	14	NA	TGTGCCAGCAGCGACGCGAGCATGACAGATACGCAGTATTTT	CASSDASMTDTQYF
TRBV4-3	NA	TRBJ2-1	14	few	TGCGCCAGCAGCCCCGGGACACTCTACAATGAGCAGTTCTTC	CASSPGTLYNEQFF
TRBV28	NA	TRBJ1-2	14	NA	TGTGCCAGCAGCCCTATTGACAGGATCTATGGCTACACCTTC	CASSPIDRIYGYTF
TRBV20-1	TRBD1	TRBJ2-7	11	NA	TGCAGTCCACGACAGGGGAACGAGCAGTACTTC	CSPRQGNEQYF
TRBV30	NA	TRBJ1-2	12	NA	TGTGCCTGGAGTGGCAGTAACTATGGCTACACCTTC	CAWSGSNYGYTF
TRBV5-1	TRBD1	TRBJ2-2	15	few	TGCGCCAGCAGTCGGGACAGCCCAAACACCGGGGAGCTGTTTTTT	CASSRDSPNTGELFF
TRBV6-5	TRBD1	TRBJ1-2	13	NA	TGTGCCAGCAGTTACTTCACAGGGGATGGCTACACCTTC	CASSYFTGDGYTF
TRBV7-3	TRBD2	TRBJ2-7	14	NA	TGTGCCAGCGCCCGCGCGGGGGAATACTACGAGCAGTACTTC	CASARAGEYYEQYF
TRBV5-4	NA	TRBJ2-7	14	once	TGTGCCAGCAGCTTGAAATCGGGAGCCTACGAGCAGTACTTC	CASSLKSGAYEQYF
TRBV14	TRBD1	TRBJ2-7	14	NA	TGTGCCAGCAGCCAATATGGGACAGGGTCCGAGCAGTACTTC	CASSQYGTGSEQYF
TRBV2	NA	TRBJ2-7	15	few	TGTGCCAGCAGCACCCCTGGACTCCTCTCCTACGAGCAGTACTTC	CASSTPGLLSYEQYF
TRBV11-2	TRBD1	TRBJ2-2	17	NA	TGTGCCAGCACGAGGGGGGACAGGGTAACGAACACCGGGGAGCTGTTTTTT	CASTRGDRVTNTGELFF
TRBV10-3	NA	TRBJ1-2	15	NA	TGTGCCATCAGTGACCCGACAAAAAAGGACTATGGCTACACCTTC	CAISDPTKKDYGYTF
TRBV28	NA	TRBJ2-3	17	few	TGTGCCAGCAGTTTATCGACGGGTGGGGCCGTGGGTGATACGCAGTATTTT	CASSLSTGGAVGDTQYF
TRBV4-2	TRBD2	TRBJ2-1	16	NA	TGTGCCAGCAGCCAAATCGAGACTAGCGGGAGCGATGAGCAGTTCTTC	CASSQIETSGSDEQFF
TRBV9	TRBD1	TRBJ1-1	13	NA	TGTGCCAGCAGCCGACAGGGGGGTACCGAAGCTTTCTTT	CASSRQGGTEAFF
TRBV7-2	NA	TRBJ2-1	15	NA	TGTGCCAGCAGCTTAGGGCCTGGCTCCTACAATGAGCAGTTCTTC	CASSLGPGSYNEQFF
TRBV7-9	TRBD1	TRBJ2-7	15	NA	TGTTCCAGCAGCTTAGGGGGACAGGGGGCAAGGGAGCAGTACTTC	CSSSLGGQGAREQYF
TRBV4-2	TRBD2	TRBJ2-7	17	NA	TGTGCCAGCAGCCAAGATCCAAGCGGGGGGACGGTCTACGAGCAATACTTC	CASSQDPSGGTVYEQYF
TRBV11-2	NA	TRBJ2-7	15	NA	TGTGCCAGCAGCCCTTCTAACTTAGGAGGCTACGAGCAGTACTTC	CASSPSNLGGYEQYF
TRBV4-2	TRBD1	TRBJ2-6	18	NA	TGTGCCAGCAGCCGACGTGAGGGGGCTGGTGATGGGGCCAACGTCCTGACTTTC	CASSRREGAGDGANVLTF
TRBV6-1	NA	TRBJ1-2	14	NA	TGTGCCAGCAGTCTCTCTGGAACAGACGGTGGCTACACCTTC	CASSLSGTDGGYTF
TRBV20-1	NA	TRBJ1-1	11	NA	TGCAGTGCTAGAGTCGGGGCTGAAGCTTTCTTT	CSARVGAEAFF
TRBV4-1	TRBD2	TRBJ2-7	16	NA	TGCGCCAGCAGCCAGGTAGCTAGCGGCGACGATTACGAGCAGTACTTC	CASSQVASGDDYEQYF
TRBV7-2	NA	TRBJ2-7	14	NA	TGTGCCAGCAGCCCGGACAGCCTCGGGAACGAGCAGTACTTC	CASSPDSLGNEQYF
TRBV7-3	TRBD2	TRBJ2-1	16	NA	TGTGCCAGCAGCCCCTCCGGGACTAGCGGATACAATGAGCAGTTCTTC	CASSPSGTSGYNEQFF
TRBV5-4	TRBD1	TRBJ1-4	15	NA	TGTGCCAGCAGCTTTAGGACAGGGGCGAATGAAAAACTGTTTTTT	CASSFRTGANEKLFF
TRBV11-3	TRBD2	TRBJ2-3	17	few	TGTGCCAGCAGCTTATTAGCTAGCGGGATGGGCACAGATACGCAGTATTTT	CASSLLASGMGTDTQYF
TRBV30	TRBD2	TRBJ2-7	12	NA	TGTGCCTCCGTTGCGGGGGCCTACGAGCAGTACTTC	CASVAGAYEQYF
TRBV2	NA	TRBJ2-4	14	NA	TGTGCCAGCAGGGGGGCACCCCCCCGGAACATTCAGTACTTC	CASRGAPPRNIQYF
TRBV6-4	TRBD2	TRBJ2-1	16	NA	TGTGCCAGCAGTGACTCGGTTAGCGGGAGACCGAATGAGCAGTTCTTC	CASSDSVSGRPNEQFF
TRBV27	TRBD2	TRBJ2-5	16	NA	TGTGCCAGCAGTCTTATAGCGGGGGGGCCACGAGAGACCCAGTACTTC	CASSLIAGGPRETQYF
TRBV4-2	TRBD1	TRBJ1-6	17	NA	TGTGCCAGCAGCCAAGATCCGACAGGGAGTACGAATTCACCCCTCCACTTT	CASSQDPTGSTNSPLHF
TRBV6-5	NA	TRBJ1-3	14	NA	TGTGCCAGCAGTTACGGCCGCTCTGGAAACACCATATATTTT	CASSYGRSGNTIYF
TRBV7-2	NA	TRBJ1-2	15	once	TGTGCCAGCAGCTTAGTAACAGGGCCGGGCTATGGCTACACCTTC	CASSLVTGPGYGYTF
TRBV19	TRBD1	TRBJ2-7	15	NA	TGTGCCAGTAGTATGGAGTACAGGGGGAACTACGAGCAGTACTTC	CASSMEYRGNYEQYF
TRBV6-1	NA	TRBJ1-1	15	once	TGTGCCAGCAGTTTTACAGGGTTTTCGAACACTGAAGCTTTCTTT	CASSFTGFSNTEAFF
TRBV4-2	NA	TRBJ2-3	15	NA	TGTGCCAGCAGCCAAGAAAGCCAAGGGGGAGATACGCAGTATTTT	CASSQESQGGDTQYF